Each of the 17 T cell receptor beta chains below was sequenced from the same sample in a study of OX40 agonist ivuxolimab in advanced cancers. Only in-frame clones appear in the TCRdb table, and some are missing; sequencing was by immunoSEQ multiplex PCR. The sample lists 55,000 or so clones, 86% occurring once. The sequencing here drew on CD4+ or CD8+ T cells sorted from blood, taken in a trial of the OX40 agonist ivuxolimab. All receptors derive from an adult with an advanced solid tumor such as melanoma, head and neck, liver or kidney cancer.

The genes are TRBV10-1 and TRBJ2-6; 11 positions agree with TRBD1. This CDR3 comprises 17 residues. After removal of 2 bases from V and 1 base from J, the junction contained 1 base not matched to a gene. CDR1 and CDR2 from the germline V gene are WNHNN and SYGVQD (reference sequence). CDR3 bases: TGCGCCAGCAGTGAGGGACAGGGGGCTTCTGGGGCCAACGTCCTGACTTTC. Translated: CASSEGQGASGANVLTF.

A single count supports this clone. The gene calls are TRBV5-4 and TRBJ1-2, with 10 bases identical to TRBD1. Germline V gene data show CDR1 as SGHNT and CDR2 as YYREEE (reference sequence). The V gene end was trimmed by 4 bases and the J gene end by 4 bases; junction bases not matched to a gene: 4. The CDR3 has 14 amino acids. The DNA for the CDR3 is TGTGCCAGCAGCCGACAGGGGGCAGGCTATGGCTACACCTTC. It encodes CASSRQGAGYGYTF.

The DNA of the CDR3 is TGTGCCAGCAGCTTAGGTCGCGGTGCCGGGTCGGGAACCCAGTACTTC. Translated: CASSLGRGAGSGTQYF. The rearrangement links TRBV11-2 to TRBJ2-5; the D gene is possibly TRBD2 (5 bases). The V end was cut by 1 base, the J end by 8 bases, with 20 bases between. Germline CDR1 is SGHAT and CDR2 is FQNNGV. The CDR3 contains 16 residues.

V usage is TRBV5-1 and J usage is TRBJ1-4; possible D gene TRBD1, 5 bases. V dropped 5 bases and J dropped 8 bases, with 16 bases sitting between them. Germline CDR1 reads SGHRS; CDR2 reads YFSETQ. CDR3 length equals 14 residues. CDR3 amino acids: CASRMLRGEEKLFF. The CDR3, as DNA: TGCGCCAGCAGAATGTTAAGGGGAGAGGAAAAACTGTTTTTT.

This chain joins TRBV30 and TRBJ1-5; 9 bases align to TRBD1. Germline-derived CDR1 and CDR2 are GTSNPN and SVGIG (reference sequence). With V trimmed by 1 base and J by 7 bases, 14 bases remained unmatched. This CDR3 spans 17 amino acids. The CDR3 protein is CAWSAHLRTGASQPQHF. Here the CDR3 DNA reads TGTGCCTGGAGTGCTCATTTAAGGACAGGGGCCAGCCAGCCCCAGCATTTT.

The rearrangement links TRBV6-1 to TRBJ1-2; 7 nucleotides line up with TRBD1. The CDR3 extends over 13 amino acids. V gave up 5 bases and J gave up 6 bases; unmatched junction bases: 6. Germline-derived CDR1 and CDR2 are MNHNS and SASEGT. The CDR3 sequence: CASSRDRVDGYTF. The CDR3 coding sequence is TGTGCCAGCAGTCGTGACAGGGTCGATGGCTACACCTTC.

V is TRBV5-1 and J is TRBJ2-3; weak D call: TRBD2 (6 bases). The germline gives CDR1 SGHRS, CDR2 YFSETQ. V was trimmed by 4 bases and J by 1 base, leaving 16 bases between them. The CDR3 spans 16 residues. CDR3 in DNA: TGCGCCAGCAGCGGACGGACTACTCCTCGCACAGATACGCAGTATTTT. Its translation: CASSGRTTPRTDTQYF.

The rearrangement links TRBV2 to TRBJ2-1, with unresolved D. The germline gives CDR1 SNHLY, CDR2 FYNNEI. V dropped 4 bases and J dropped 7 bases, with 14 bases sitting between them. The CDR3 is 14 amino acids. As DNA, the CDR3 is TGTGCCAGCAGTGGCCCGGACGCATTTAATGAGCAGTTCTTC. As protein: CASSGPDAFNEQFF.

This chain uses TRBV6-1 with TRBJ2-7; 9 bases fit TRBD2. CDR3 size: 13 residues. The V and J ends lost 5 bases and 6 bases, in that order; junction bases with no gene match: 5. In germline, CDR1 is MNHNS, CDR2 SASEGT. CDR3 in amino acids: CASSIAGAVEQYF. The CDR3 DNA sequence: TGTGCCAGCAGTATAGCGGGGGCCGTCGAGCAGTACTTC.

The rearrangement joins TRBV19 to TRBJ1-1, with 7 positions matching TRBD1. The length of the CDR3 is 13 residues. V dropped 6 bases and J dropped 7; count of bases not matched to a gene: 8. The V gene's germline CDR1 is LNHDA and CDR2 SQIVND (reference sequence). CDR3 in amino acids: CASSLDRTFEAFF. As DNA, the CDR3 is TGTGCCAGTAGCCTGGACAGGACATTTGAAGCTTTCTTT.

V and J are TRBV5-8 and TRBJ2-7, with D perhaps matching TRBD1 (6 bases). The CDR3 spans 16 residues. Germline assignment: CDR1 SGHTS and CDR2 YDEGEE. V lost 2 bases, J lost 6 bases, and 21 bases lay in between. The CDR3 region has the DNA TGTGCCAGCAGCTTCCCAGGGGTAGGGCGCAGTGTCGAGCAGTACTTC. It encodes CASSFPGVGRSVEQYF.

In DNA, the CDR3 is TGTGCCAGCAGCGTAGGCGGAGTGGCTGGCGCTGAAAAACTGTTTTTT. It codes for CASSVGGVAGAEKLFF. The genes are TRBV9 and TRBJ1-4, with unresolved D. CDR1 and CDR2 from the germline V gene are SGDLS and YYNGEE. The length of the CDR3 is 16 residues. V was pared by 0 bases and J by 7 bases, with 16 bases between.

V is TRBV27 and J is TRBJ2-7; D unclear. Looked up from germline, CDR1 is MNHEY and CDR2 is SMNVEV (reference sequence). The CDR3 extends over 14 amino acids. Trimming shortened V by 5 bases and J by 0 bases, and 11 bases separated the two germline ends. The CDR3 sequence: CASSVTLASYEQYF. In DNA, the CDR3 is TGTGCCAGCAGTGTTACCTTAGCCTCCTACGAGCAGTACTTC.

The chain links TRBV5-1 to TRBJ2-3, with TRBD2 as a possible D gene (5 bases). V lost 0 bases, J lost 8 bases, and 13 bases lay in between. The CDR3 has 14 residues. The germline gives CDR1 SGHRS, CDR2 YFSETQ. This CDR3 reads CASSLGRERPTQYF. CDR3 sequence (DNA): TGCGCCAGCAGCTTGGGAAGGGAGCGTCCTACGCAGTATTTT.

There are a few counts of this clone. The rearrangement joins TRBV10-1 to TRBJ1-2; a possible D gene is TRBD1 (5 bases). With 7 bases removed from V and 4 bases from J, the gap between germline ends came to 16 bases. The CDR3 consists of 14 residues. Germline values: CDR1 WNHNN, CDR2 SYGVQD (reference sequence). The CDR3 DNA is TGCGCCAGCACATTTGGCGGGGACGTCTATGGCTACACCTTC. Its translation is CASTFGGDVYGYTF.

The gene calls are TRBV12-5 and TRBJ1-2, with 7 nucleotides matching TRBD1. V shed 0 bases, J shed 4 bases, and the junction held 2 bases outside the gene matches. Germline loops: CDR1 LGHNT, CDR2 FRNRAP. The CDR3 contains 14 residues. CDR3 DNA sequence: TGTGCTAGTGGTTTGGTCCGGGACAGCTATGGCTACACCTTC. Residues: CASGLVRDSYGYTF.

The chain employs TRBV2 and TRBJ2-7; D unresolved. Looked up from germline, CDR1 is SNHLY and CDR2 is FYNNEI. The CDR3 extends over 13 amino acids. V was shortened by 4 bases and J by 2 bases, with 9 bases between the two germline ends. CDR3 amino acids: CASSVEQTYEQYF. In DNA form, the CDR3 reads TGTGCCAGCAGTGTTGAACAGACCTACGAGCAGTACTTC. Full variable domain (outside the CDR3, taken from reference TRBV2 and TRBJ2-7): EPEVTQTPSHQVTQMGQEVILRCVPISNHLYFYWYRQILGQKVEFLVSFYNNEISEKSEIFDDQFSVERPDGSNFTLKIRSTKLEDSAMYFCASSVEQTYEQYFGPGTRLTVT.